A selection of T cell receptor beta chains follows, all from one sample in a study of cytomegalovirus exposure and HLA in healthy donors. Repertoires were generated with immunoSEQ multiplex PCR, while TCRdb's copy carries only in-frame clones and drops some. The sample lists some 110,000 clones, approximately 84% occurring once. The sequenced material came from PBMCs. The receptor source for this set is a male donor in good health and CMV-seronegative. Both conserved end residues are part of each CDR3. The D gene is left open where the match is weak. Size is omitted from some rows. Given values are once, few, many or a class for expanded clones.

TRBJ1-1 | NA | TRBV6-5 | NA | TGTGCCAGCAGTGAAGACACGTTCACTGAAGCTTTCTTT | CASSEDTFTEAFF
TRBJ2-1 | NA | TRBV11-2 | TRBD2 | TGTGCCAGCAGCTTAGGAGTGGTGGGGGGGAGCTCCTACAATGAGCAGTTCTTC | CASSLGVVGGSSYNEQFF
TRBJ2-5 | NA | TRBV27 | NA | TGTGCCAGCAACCTGGACAGTCTCCAAGAGACCCAGTACTTC | CASNLDSLQETQYF
TRBJ2-1 | NA | TRBV19 | NA | TGTGCCAGTAGTATGACAGTAAGGACGGTGGGGGGCAATGAGCAGTTCTTC | CASSMTVRTVGGNEQFF
TRBJ2-7 | NA | TRBV5-6 | NA | TGTGCCAGCAGCTCCTGGAGGGACCTCTACGAGCAGTACTTC | CASSSWRDLYEQYF
TRBJ2-3 | once | TRBV30 | NA | TGTGCCTGGAGTGTCGGGTCAGGGGTCACAGATACGCAGTATTTT | CAWSVGSGVTDTQYF
TRBJ2-3 | once | TRBV5-4 | TRBD2 | TGTGCCAGCAGCTCGGGGACTAGCGGGAGCACAGATACGCAGTATTTT | CASSSGTSGSTDTQYF
TRBJ2-5 | NA | TRBV21-1 | NA | TGTGCCAGCAGTGGGGACCGGGGAGGCGAGACCCAGTACTTC | CASSGDRGGETQYF
TRBJ1-2 | NA | TRBV19 | TRBD1 | TGTGCCAGTAGTCCTCTTGGACAGGGGGCTGTTAACTATGGCTACACCTTC | CASSPLGQGAVNYGYTF
TRBJ2-6 | few | TRBV2 | TRBD1 | TGTGCCAGCGGACAGGGGGCCTCTGGGGCCAACGTCCTGACTTTC | CASGQGASGANVLTF
TRBJ1-1 | few | TRBV5-1 | TRBD1 | TGCGCCAGCAGCTTGCAAGGGACAGGGAACACTGAAGCTTTCTTT | CASSLQGTGNTEAFF
TRBJ2-7 | NA | TRBV6-5 | NA | TGTGCCAGCACCCGACAGGCCTATTCCTCCTACGAGCAGTACTTC | CASTRQAYSSYEQYF
TRBJ2-3 | NA | TRBV7-3 | TRBD2 | TGTGCCAGCAGCTCCGGACTAGCGGGAGTATTAGATACGCAGTATTTT | CASSSGLAGVLDTQYF
TRBJ2-3 | NA | TRBV5-1 | NA | TGCGCCAGCAGCTTGTTGGGGGCGAGCACAGATACGCAGTATTTT | CASSLLGASTDTQYF
TRBJ2-7 | NA | TRBV7-9 | NA | TGTGCCAGCAGCCCAGGGACCTACGAGCAGTACTTC | CASSPGTYEQYF